This TCR beta chain was found in a study of early T cells in non-severe SARS-CoV-2 infection. For the study at large: From unsorted whole blood, bulk RNA was sequenced, and the chains remained unpaired.

In this sample, this clonotype turned up many times. Attachment of unique molecular identifiers was made to individual cDNA molecules. TCRdb recomputed calls from the 5' RACE reads with MiXCR, one row per CDR3 protein. Of 70,000 or so distinct CDR3 sequences listed, about 13% are singletons. The V gene's germline CDR1 is SGHTA and CDR2 FQGTGA. The CDR3 is 16 residues long. Trimming cost V 2 bases and J 0 bases, with 10 bases left between them. Sequences were obtained from whole blood. V is TRBV7-3 and J is TRBJ2-2, with D possibly TRBD1 on 7 matching bases. This TCR was recovered from an adult who was a healthcare worker with PCR-confirmed SARS-CoV-2 infection or an uninfected control (not recorded which). The DNA for the CDR3 is TGTGCCAGCAGCTTACAGGGGGGCGCGAACACCGGGGAGCTGTTTTTT. Translation: CASSLQGGANTGELFF.